These 10 T cell receptor beta chains originate from one sample sequenced in a study of Ad26.COV2.S vaccination and SARS-CoV-2 variants (dated by TCRdb to about 2021). The library came from the immunoSEQ multiplex PCR assay. The table was pulled from immuneACCESS by TCRdb, which kept in-frame rearrangements only. Such tables lose some clones; where checked, under half of the loss comes from unresolved V genes, and the rest has no known cause. This sample gives 300,000 to 350,000 clones in total; 86% of them show up just once. The ten largest clonotypes hold 1.5% to 2.5% of the sample. The intended sense of this specimen's treatment or condition label: around 19 received Ad26.COV2.S at low or high dose, single or two shots; 5 received placebo; per-sample allocation not given. For vaccine and placebo recipients, repertoires were sequenced using samples collected on day 63 after the first injection.

Specimen: peripheral blood, collected in a trial of Ad26.COV2.S vaccine versus placebo. The receptor set was obtained from a person aged 18-65 years who received the Ad26.COV2.S COVID-19 vaccine or a placebo.

This chain links TRBV9 with TRBJ2-5; 8 bases align to TRBD1. Germline loops: CDR1 SGDLS, CDR2 YYNGEE. The length of the CDR3 is 15 residues. After removal of 4 bases from V and 4 bases from J, the junction contained 9 bases not matched to a gene. The CDR3 DNA reads TGTGCCAGCAGCTCAGGGGACAGGATGCGAGAGACCCAGTACTTC. This gives the protein CASSSGDRMRETQYF.

The chain is built from TRBV4-1 and TRBJ2-2; possible D gene TRBD2, 5 bases. Trimming removed 1 base at V and 8 bases at J, with 14 bases between. The germline V gene encodes CDR1 MGHRA and CDR2 YSYEKL. CDR3 size: 15 residues. CDR3 loop: CASSQVLSWRGELFF. The DNA for the CDR3 is TGCGCCAGCAGCCAAGTATTGTCTTGGAGGGGGGAGCTGTTTTTT.

The genes are TRBV7-2 and TRBJ2-5; 9 bases align to TRBD2. The CDR3 contains 18 residues. V was clipped by 2 bases and J by 4 bases; unmatched bases: 14. The germline V gene encodes CDR1 SGHTA and CDR2 FQGNSA. As DNA, the CDR3 is TGTGCCAGCAGCTTAAGGCGCCGCGCGGGGGGGCTGGTAGAGACCCAGTACTTC. This encodes CASSLRRRAGGLVETQYF.

The chain couples TRBV6-1 to TRBJ1-6; D may be TRBD1 (6 bases). The germline CDR1 and CDR2 sequences are MNHNS and SASEGT. Trimming took 3 bases from V and 9 from J, leaving 12 bases between them. The CDR3 sequence is 14 residues long. The DNA for the CDR3 is TGTGCCAGCAGTGAGAGGGGGAGGAGTTCACCCCTCCACTTT. Translating it yields CASSERGRSSPLHF.

The chain combines TRBV6-2 or TRBV6-3 with TRBJ2-7; TRBD1 agrees at 8 bases. CDR3 length: 15 amino acids. V shed 4 bases and J 4 bases; nucleotides not matched to a gene: 9. CDR1 is MNHEY and CDR2 is SVGEGT in the germline V gene. CDR3 in amino acids: CASSSPGQAHYEQYF. The CDR3 DNA reads as TGTGCCAGCAGTTCGCCGGGACAGGCACATTACGAGCAGTACTTC.

V and J are TRBV18 and TRBJ2-6; D may be TRBD1 (5 bases). In germline, CDR1 is KGHSH, CDR2 LQKENI. The V and J ends lost 3 bases and 0 bases respectively, with 12 bases between them. This CDR3 contains 17 residues. The CDR3 sequence is CASSPRRVSSGANVLTF. In DNA, the CDR3 is TGTGCCAGCTCACCGCGCAGGGTTTCCTCTGGGGCCAACGTCCTGACTTTC.

This rearrangement joins TRBV6-6 to TRBJ2-1; TRBD1 matches 9 bases. The CDR3 extends over 15 amino acids. J gave up 10 bases and V 6 bases, and 13 bases lay outside the gene matches. Germline CDR1 is MNHNY and CDR2 is SVGAGI (reference sequence). The CDR3 nucleotides are TGTGCCAGCAGCAAAACCGGGACAGGGAGCCAAGAGCAGTTCTTC. It translates to CASSKTGTGSQEQFF.

The chain has TRBV5-1 and TRBJ2-7; 7 nucleotides agree with TRBD1. The CDR3 contains 13 residues. V was pared by 1 base and J by 6 bases, with 4 bases of the junction left unmatched. The germline CDR1 and CDR2 sequences are SGHRS and YFSETQ. The CDR3 reads CASSLSRGREQYF. CDR3 coding DNA: TGCGCCAGCAGCTTGAGTAGGGGGCGCGAGCAGTACTTC.

V is TRBV15 and J is TRBJ1-2; D is perhaps TRBD1 (5 bases). Germline CDR1 and CDR2: LNHNV and YYDKDF (reference sequence). This CDR3 has 17 residues. The germline V and J ends were trimmed by 3 bases and 1 base, with 18 bases remaining between them. In DNA form, the CDR3 reads TGTGCCACCAGCAGCGCGACAAAAAAGCAGGGTAACTATGGCTACACCTTC. It translates to CATSSATKKQGNYGYTF.

J is TRBJ1-2 and V is TRBV18; TRBD1 aligns across 7 bases. The CDR3 runs to 14 residues. In germline, CDR1 is KGHSH, CDR2 LQKENI. The junction had 9 bases not matched to a gene; V was cut back by 6 bases and J by 5 bases. CDR3 sequence reads: CASSPTGLKYGYTF. The CDR3 DNA is TGTGCCAGCTCCCCGACAGGGTTAAAGTATGGCTACACCTTC.